The present T cell receptor (beta chain) was sequenced within a study of CXCR3-negative and CXCR3-positive naive CD8 T cells. The CDR3 runs to 13 residues. The germline V gene has CDR1 SGHDT and CDR2 YYEEEE. In regard to this clonotype: The antigen is not known.

All TRB cDNA libraries came from 5' RACE performed with UMI labels. TCRdb reprocessed the 5' RACE reads and keeps a single row for each CDR3 protein, giving no DNA. The listing records over 100,000 distinct CDR3 sequences. Whole-study results and caveats: The study found CXCR3 expression partially decreased after cryopreservation and ran most assays on fresh PBMCs. In naive cells, CXCR3-negative and CXCR3-positive subsets had similar TRBV-TRBJ usage; memory cells differed.

The chain employs TRBV5-6 and TRBJ2-1; the D call of TRBD1 rests on TCRdb alone, since no DNA is present to check it. The sequenced material came from naive CXCR3- CD8+ T cells from blood. Subset reported: CD45RO-CCR7+CD27+CD95- naive CD8+ T cells lacking CXCR3 (TNR3-). The clonotype comes from a human donor in good health. Some clones in this sample may be carry-over from other donors' samples. The CDR3: CASSATGPNEQFF.